Following are 11 T cell receptor beta chains from one sample sequenced in a study of PD-1 blockade in classical Hodgkin lymphoma. Relapses following autologous stem cell transplantation were seen in all patients, with brentuximab vedotin exposure varying. TCRdb's copy holds only in-frame clones and misses some; the assay was immunoSEQ multiplex PCR. The table has roughly 92,000 clones, around nine tenths seen once. Sequencing was performed on peripheral blood mononuclear cells (PBMCs), taken at baseline. The receptors were sampled from a human donor with classical Hodgkin lymphoma.

The chain recombines TRBV7-8 with TRBJ2-1; TRBD2 matches 10 bases. The CDR3 is 16 amino acids. Germline trimming cut 5 bases from V and 9 bases from J; bases unmatched to any gene: 13. The germline gives CDR1 SGHVS, CDR2 FQNEAQ. The CDR3 bases are TGTGCCAGCAGCCAAGGGCCAGCGGGAGGGCCTGTTGAGCAGTTCTTC. Translation: CASSQGPAGGPVEQFF.

The chain has TRBV19 and TRBJ2-5; 7 nucleotides align to TRBD2. Germline lookup yields CDR1 LNHDA and CDR2 SQIVND (reference sequence). The CDR3 contains 13 residues. Unmatched junction bases numbered 2, after V lost 3 bases and J lost 4 bases. CDR3 DNA: TGTGCCAGTAGTATGCGGGGGATAGAGACCCAGTACTTC. Its translation: CASSMRGIETQYF.

The V and J genes are TRBV6-5 and TRBJ2-2; D remains unclear. The CDR3 has 14 amino acids. Trimming removed 7 bases at V and 1 base at J, with 10 bases between. Germline V gene lookup returns CDR1 MNHEY and CDR2 SVGAGI. In nucleotides, the CDR3 is TGTGCCAGCACCTTAGACTGGAACACCGGGGAGCTGTTTTTT. Translation gives CASTLDWNTGELFF.

The gene calls are TRBV9 and TRBJ2-2; D is unresolved. Trimming took 3 bases from V and 6 from J, leaving 9 bases between them. Per the germline V gene, CDR1 is SGDLS and CDR2 is YYNGEE. This CDR3 spans 13 amino acids. In DNA form, the CDR3 reads TGTGCCAGCAGCGGCCCGGACCCCGGGGAGCTGTTTTTT. Translating it yields CASSGPDPGELFF.

The chain links TRBV5-4 to TRBJ2-1; D gene uncertain. Germline CDR1 SGHNT, CDR2 YYREEE (reference sequence). V was cut by 5 bases and J by 2 bases, with 8 bases left in between. The CDR3 runs to 13 residues. CDR3 residues: CASRTLTYNEQFF. CDR3 nucleotides: TGTGCCAGCAGGACACTTACCTACAATGAGCAGTTCTTC.

This sequence joins TRBV18 and TRBJ1-1; D unresolved. The CDR3 loop spans 13 amino acids. V dropped 3 bases and J dropped 4 bases, with 9 bases sitting between them. Germline V gives CDR1 KGHSH, CDR2 LQKENI. Written as DNA, the CDR3 is TGTGCCAGCTCACCGAGACGGGGCACTGAAGCTTTCTTT. As protein: CASSPRRGTEAFF.

The chain employs TRBV7-2 and TRBJ1-4; TRBD1 is a possible D gene (5 bases). Germline-derived CDR1 and CDR2 are SGHTA and FQGNSA. Trimming left V 1 base short and J 5 bases short, with 11 bases between. The CDR3 totals 15 residues. The CDR3 region has the DNA TGTGCCAGCAGCTTAGTTTCGGGGGAGAATGAAAAACTGTTTTTT. Translation: CASSLVSGENEKLFF.

The CDR3 is CASSAESGTRGTDTQYF. DNA for the CDR3: TGTGCCAGCAGCGCCGAATCCGGGACTAGAGGCACAGATACGCAGTATTTT. The chain joins TRBV9 to TRBJ2-3; the match to TRBD2 covers 8 bases. Germline values: CDR1 SGDLS, CDR2 YYNGEE. With 3 bases clipped from V and 1 base from J, the junction kept 10 bases outside the gene matches. This CDR3 has 17 amino acids.

The chain has TRBV19 and TRBJ2-1; the D is unclear. The length of the CDR3 is 15 residues. Trimming took off 1 base at V and 6 bases at J, with 13 bases between the two ends. Per germline, CDR1 LNHDA and CDR2 SQIVND (reference sequence). Here the CDR3 DNA reads TGTGCCAGTAGTATAGTAGGTCCTAGGAGCAATGAGCAGTTCTTC. This sequence encodes CASSIVGPRSNEQFF.

The J gene is TRBJ2-1, the V gene TRBV7-2, with 16 positions matching TRBD2. The germline V gene has CDR1 SGHTA and CDR2 FQGNSA. This CDR3 contains 18 residues. V lost 4 bases, J lost 0 bases, and 3 bases stayed unmatched. This CDR3 reads CASSSGLAGGPSYNEQFF. The CDR3 region has the DNA TGTGCCAGCAGCTCGGGACTAGCGGGAGGGCCCTCCTACAATGAGCAGTTCTTC.

The chain recombines TRBV27 with TRBJ1-1; 9 nucleotides agree with TRBD1. V was pared by 5 bases and J by 5 bases, with 6 bases of the junction left unmatched. This CDR3 comprises 14 residues. Germline V gene sequence: CDR1 MNHEY, CDR2 SMNVEV (reference sequence). This chain's CDR3 is CASSDGTGQTEAFF. DNA for the CDR3: TGTGCCAGCAGTGACGGGACAGGGCAAACTGAAGCTTTCTTT.